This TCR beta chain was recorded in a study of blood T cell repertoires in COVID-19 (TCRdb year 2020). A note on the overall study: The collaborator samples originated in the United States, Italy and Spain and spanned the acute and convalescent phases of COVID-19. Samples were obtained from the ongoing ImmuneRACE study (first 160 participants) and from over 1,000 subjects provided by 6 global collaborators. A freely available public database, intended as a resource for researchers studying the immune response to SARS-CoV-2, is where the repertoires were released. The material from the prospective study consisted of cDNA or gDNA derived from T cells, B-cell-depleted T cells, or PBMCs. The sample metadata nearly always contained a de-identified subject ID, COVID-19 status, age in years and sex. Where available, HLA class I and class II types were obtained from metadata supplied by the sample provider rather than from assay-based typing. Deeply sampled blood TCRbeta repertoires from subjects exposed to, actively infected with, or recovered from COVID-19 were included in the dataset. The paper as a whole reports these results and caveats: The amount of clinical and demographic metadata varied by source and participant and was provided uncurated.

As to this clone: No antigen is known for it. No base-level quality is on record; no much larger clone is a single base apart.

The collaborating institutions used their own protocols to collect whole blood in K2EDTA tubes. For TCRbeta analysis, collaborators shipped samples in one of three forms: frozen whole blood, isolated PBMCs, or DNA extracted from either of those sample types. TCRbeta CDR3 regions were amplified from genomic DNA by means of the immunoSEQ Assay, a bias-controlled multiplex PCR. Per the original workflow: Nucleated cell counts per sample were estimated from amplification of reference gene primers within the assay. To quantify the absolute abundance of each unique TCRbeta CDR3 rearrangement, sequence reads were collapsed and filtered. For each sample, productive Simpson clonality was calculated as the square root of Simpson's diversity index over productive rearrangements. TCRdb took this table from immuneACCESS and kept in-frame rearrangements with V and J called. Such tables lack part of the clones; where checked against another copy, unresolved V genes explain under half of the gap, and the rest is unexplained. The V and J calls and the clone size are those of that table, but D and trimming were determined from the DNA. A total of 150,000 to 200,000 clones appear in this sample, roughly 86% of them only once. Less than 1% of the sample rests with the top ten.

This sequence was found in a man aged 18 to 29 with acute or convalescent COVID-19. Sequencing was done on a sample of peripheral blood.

In nucleotides, the sequence is TGTGCCAGCAGCCCTATAGACTCTGGGGCCAACGTCCTGACTTTC. Translated, it reads CASSPIDSGANVLTF. The V and J segments used are TRBV5-4 and TRBJ2-6; there is no confident call for the D gene. CDR1 SGHNT and CDR2 YYREEE are derived from the germline V gene (reference sequence). Between the V and J ends, shortened by 4 bases and 0 bases respectively, the junction contains 8 bases. Including the terminal cysteine and phenylalanine, the CDR3 comprises 15 residues. The only DNA kept is the CDR3, 45 bases in frame from the first base.